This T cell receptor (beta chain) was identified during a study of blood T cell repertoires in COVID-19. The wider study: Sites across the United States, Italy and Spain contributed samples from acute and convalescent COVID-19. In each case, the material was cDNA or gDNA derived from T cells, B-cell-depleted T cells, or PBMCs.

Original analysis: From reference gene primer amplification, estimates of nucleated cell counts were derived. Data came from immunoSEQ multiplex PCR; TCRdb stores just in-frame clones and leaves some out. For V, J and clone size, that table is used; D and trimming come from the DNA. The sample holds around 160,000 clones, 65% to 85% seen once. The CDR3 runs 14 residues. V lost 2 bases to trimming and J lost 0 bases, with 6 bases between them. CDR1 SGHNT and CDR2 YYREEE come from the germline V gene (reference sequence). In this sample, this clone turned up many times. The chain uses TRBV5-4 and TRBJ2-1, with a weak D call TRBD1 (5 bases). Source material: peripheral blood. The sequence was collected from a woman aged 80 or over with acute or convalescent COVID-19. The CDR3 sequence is CASSLGVSYNEQFF. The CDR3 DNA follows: TGTGCCAGCAGCTTAGGGGTCTCCTACAATGAGCAGTTCTTC.